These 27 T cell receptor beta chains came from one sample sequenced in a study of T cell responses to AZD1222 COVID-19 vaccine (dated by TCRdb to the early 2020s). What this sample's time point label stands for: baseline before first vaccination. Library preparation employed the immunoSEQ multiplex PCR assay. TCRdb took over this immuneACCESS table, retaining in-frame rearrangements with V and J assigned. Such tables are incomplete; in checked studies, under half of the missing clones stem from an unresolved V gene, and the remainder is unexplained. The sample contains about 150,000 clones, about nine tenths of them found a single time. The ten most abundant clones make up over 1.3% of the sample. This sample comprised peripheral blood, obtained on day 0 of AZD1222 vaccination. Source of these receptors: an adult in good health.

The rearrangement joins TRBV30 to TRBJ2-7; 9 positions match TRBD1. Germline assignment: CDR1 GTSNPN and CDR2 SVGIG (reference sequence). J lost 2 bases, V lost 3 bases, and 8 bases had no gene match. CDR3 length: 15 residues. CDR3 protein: CAWSPRDRATYEQYF. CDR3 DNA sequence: TGTGCCTGGAGCCCTCGGGACAGGGCAACCTACGAGCAGTACTTC.

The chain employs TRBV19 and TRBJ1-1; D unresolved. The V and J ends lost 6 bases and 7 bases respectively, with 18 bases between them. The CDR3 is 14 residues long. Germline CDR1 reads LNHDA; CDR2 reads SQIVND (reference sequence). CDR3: CASRQSWADIEAFF. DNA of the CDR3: TGTGCCAGTAGACAATCTTGGGCAGACATTGAAGCTTTCTTT.

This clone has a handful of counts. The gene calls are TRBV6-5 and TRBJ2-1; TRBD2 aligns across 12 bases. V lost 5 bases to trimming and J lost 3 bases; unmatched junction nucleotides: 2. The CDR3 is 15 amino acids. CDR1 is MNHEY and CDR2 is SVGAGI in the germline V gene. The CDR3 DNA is TGTGCCAGCAGTATGACTAGCGGGGGCTACAATGAGCAGTTCTTC. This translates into CASSMTSGGYNEQFF.

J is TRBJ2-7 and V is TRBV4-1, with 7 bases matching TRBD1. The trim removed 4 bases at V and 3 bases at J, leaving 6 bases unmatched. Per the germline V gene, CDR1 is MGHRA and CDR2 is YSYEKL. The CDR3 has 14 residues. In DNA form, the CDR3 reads TGCGCCAGCAGCCCGCAGACAGGGAACTACGAGCAGTACTTC. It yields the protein CASSPQTGNYEQYF.

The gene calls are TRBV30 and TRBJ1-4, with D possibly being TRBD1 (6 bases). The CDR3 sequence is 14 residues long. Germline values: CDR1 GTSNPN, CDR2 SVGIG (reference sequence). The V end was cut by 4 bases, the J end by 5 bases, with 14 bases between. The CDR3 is CAWKRDTKNEKLFF. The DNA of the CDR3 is TGTGCCTGGAAGAGGGACACTAAGAATGAAAAACTGTTTTTT.

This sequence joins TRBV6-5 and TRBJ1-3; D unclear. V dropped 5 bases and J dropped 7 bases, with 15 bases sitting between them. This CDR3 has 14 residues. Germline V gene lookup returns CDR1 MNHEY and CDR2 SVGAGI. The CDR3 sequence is CASSQPSTGNTIYF. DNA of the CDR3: TGTGCCAGCAGTCAACCCTCGACCGGGAACACCATATATTTT.

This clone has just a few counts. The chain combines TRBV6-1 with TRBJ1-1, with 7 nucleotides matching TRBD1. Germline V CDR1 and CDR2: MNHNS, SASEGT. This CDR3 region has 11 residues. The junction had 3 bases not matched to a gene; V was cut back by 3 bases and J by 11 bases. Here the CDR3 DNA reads TGTGCCAGCAGTGAGGGACAGCGGGCTTTCTTT. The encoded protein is CASSEGQRAFF.

CDR3 nucleotide sequence: TGTGCCAGCAGCCAAGAGCCGGACAGCTACAATGAGCAGTTCTTC. Residues: CASSQEPDSYNEQFF. The chain links TRBV3-1 (or the pseudogene TRBV3-2) to TRBJ2-1, with D perhaps matching TRBD1 (6 bases). Trimming cost V 0 bases and J 3 bases, with 9 bases left between them. Per germline, CDR1 LGHDT and CDR2 YNNKEL (reference sequence). The CDR3 consists of 15 residues.

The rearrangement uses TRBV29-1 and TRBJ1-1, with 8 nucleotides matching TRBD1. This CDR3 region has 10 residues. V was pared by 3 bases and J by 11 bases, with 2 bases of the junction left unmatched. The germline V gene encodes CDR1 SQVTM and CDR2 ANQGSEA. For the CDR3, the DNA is TGCAGCGTTGAGCAGGGGGCGGCTTTCTTT. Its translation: CSVEQGAAFF.

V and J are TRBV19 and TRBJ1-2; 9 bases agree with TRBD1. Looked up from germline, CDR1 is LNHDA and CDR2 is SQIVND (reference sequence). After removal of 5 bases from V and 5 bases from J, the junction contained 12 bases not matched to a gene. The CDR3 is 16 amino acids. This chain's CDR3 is CASSSDRDRVSYGYTF. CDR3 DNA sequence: TGTGCCAGTAGTTCGGACCGGGACAGGGTCTCGTATGGCTACACCTTC.

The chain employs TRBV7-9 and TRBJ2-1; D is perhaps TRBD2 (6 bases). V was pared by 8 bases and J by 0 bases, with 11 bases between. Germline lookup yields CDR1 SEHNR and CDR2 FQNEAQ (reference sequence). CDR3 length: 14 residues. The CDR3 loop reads CASLADNSYNEQFF. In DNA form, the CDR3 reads TGTGCCAGCTTAGCGGACAACTCCTACAATGAGCAGTTCTTC.

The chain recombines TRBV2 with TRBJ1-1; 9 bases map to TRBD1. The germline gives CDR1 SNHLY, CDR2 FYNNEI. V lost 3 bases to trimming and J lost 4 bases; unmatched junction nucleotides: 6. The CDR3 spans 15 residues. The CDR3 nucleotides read TGTGCCAGCAGTGATAGGGGACAGGGTCCCACTGAAGCTTTCTTT. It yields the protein CASSDRGQGPTEAFF.

The CDR3 DNA is TGTGCCAGCAGTTTCGCTGGGGCCAACGTCCTGACTTTC. As protein: CASSFAGANVLTF. V is TRBV27 and J is TRBJ2-6, with D unclear. Trimming removed 3 bases at V and 2 bases at J, with 2 bases between. There are 13 residues in the CDR3. CDR1 is MNHEY and CDR2 is SMNVEV in the germline V gene (reference sequence).

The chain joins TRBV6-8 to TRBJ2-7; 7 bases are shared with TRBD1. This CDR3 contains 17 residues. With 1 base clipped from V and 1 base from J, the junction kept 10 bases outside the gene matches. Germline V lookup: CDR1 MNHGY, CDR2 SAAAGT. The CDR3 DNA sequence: TGTGCCAGCAGTTACTTTCCGACAGGGCATTGGTCCTACGAGCAGTACTTC. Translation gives CASSYFPTGHWSYEQYF.

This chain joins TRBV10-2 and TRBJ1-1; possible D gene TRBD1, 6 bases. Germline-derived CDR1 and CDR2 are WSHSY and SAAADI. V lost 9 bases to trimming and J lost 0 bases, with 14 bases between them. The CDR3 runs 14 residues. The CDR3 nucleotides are TGCGCCAGTGGATCGGACAGCCTGAACACTGAAGCTTTCTTT. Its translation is CASGSDSLNTEAFF.

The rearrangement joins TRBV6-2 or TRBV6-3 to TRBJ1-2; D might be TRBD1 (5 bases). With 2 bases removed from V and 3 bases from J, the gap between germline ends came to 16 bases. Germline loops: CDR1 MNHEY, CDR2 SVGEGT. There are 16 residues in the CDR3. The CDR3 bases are TGTGCCAGCAGTTACGCGCTGGGGCGGATAGACTATGGCTACACCTTC. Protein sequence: CASSYALGRIDYGYTF.

CDR3 nucleotides: TGTGCCATCAAACACAGCGGGGGCGGCGAGCAGTACTTC. Translation: CAIKHSGGGEQYF. This chain links TRBV10-3 with TRBJ2-7, with 8 bases aligning to TRBD2. The CDR3 loop spans 13 amino acids. Germline CDR1 ENHRY, CDR2 SYGVKD. V lost 7 bases to trimming and J lost 6 bases; unmatched junction nucleotides: 8.

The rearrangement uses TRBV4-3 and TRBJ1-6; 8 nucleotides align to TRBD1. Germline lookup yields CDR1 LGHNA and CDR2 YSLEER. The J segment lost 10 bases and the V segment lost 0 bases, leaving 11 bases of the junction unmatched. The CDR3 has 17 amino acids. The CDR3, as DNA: TGCGCCAGCAGCCAAGATGGAGACAGGGGAGCTAGCTCACCCCTCCACTTT. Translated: CASSQDGDRGASSPLHF.

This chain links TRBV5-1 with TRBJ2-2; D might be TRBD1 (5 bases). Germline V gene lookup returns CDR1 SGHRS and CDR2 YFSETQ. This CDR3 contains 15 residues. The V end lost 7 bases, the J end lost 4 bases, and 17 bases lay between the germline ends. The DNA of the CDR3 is TGCGCCAGCGGAGAGGCAGGGCCCTCCACCGGGGAGCTGTTTTTT. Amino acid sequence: CASGEAGPSTGELFF.

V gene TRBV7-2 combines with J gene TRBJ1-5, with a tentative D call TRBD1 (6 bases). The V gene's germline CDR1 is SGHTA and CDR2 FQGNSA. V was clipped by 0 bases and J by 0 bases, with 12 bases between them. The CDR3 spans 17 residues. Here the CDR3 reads CASSLADSPYSNQPQHF. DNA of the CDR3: TGTGCCAGCAGCTTAGCGGACAGCCCTTATAGCAATCAGCCCCAGCATTTT.

CDR3 sequence (DNA): TGTGCCAGCAGCGGACAGGGAAGGAATCAGCCCCAGCATTTT. Amino acids: CASSGQGRNQPQHF. The chain has TRBV6-6 and TRBJ1-5; 8 nucleotides align to TRBD1. The CDR3 is 14 amino acids. Germline CDR1 and CDR2: MNHNY and SVGAGI (reference sequence). With 6 bases clipped from V and 4 bases from J, the junction kept 5 bases outside the gene matches.

Written as DNA, the CDR3 is TGTGCCAGCAGTGAAAATTGGCCGGGACTAGCGTATGGTGAGCAGTTCTTC. It is translated as CASSENWPGLAYGEQFF. The J gene is TRBJ2-1, the V gene TRBV2; 10 bases are a match to TRBD2. Trimming took 2 bases from V and 9 from J; bases not matched to a gene: 13. The CDR3 runs 17 residues. The germline gives CDR1 SNHLY, CDR2 FYNNEI. The full variable domain, its missing parts supplied by reference TRBV2 and TRBJ2-1, is EPEVTQTPSHQVTQMGQEVILRCVPISNHLYFYWYRQILGQKVEFLVSFYNNEISEKSEIFDDQFSVERPDGSNFTLKIRSTKLEDSAMYFCASSENWPGLAYGEQFFGPGTRLTVL.

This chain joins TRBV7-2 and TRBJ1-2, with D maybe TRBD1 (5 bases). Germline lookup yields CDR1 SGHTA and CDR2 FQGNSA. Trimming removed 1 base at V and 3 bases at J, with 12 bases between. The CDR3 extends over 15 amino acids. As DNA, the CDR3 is TGTGCCAGCAGCTTAGACACAGGCGTGCACTATGGCTACACCTTC. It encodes CASSLDTGVHYGYTF.

The CDR3 region is CAWSAGTGLTDTQYF. For the CDR3, the DNA is TGTGCCTGGAGTGCCGGGACAGGGCTCACAGATACGCAGTATTTT. The genes are TRBV30 and TRBJ2-3; 9 nucleotides agree with TRBD1. This CDR3 region has 15 residues. Germline V gene lookup returns CDR1 GTSNPN and CDR2 SVGIG (reference sequence). V dropped 1 base and J dropped 2; count of bases not matched to a gene: 4.

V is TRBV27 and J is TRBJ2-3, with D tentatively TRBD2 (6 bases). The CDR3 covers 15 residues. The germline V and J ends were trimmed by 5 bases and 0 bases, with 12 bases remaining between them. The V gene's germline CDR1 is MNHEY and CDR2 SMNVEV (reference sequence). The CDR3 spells CASSPLGGSTDTQYF. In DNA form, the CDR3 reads TGTGCCAGCAGTCCCCTGGGAGGAAGCACAGATACGCAGTATTTT.

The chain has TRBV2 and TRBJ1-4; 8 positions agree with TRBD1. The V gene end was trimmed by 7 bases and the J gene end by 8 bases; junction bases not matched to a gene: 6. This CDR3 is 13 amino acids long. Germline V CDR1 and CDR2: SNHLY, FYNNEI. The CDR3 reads CASTRTGREKLFF. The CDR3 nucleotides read TGTGCCAGCACCCGGACAGGGAGAGAAAAACTGTTTTTT.

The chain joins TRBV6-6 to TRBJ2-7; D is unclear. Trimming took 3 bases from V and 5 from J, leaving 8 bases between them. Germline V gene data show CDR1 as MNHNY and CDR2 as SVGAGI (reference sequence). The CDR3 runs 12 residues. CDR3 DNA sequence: TGTGCCAGCAGTTATCGGGCAGACGAGCAGTACTTC. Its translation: CASSYRADEQYF.